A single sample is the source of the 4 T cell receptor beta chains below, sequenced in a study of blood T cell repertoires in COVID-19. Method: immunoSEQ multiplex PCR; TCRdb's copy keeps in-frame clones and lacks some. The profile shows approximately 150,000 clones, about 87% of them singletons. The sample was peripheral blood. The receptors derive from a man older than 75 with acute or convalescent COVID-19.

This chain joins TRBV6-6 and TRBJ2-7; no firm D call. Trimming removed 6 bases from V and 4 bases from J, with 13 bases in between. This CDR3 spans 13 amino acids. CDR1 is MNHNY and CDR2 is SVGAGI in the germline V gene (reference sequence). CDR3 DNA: TGTGCCAGCAGACGCCAAGAGAAATACGAGCAGTACTTC. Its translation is CASRRQEKYEQYF.

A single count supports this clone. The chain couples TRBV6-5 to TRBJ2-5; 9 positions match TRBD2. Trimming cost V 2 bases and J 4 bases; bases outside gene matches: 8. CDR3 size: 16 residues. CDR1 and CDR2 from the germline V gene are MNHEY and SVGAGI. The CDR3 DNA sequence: TGTGCCAGCAGTTACATGGCGGGGGGGCCTTTAGAGACCCAGTACTTC. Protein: CASSYMAGGPLETQYF.

CDR3 region: CASSVASGLAGTQYF. The CDR3 region has the DNA TGTGCCAGCAGCGTAGCCTCCGGACTAGCTGGTACGCAGTATTTT. This rearrangement joins TRBV9 to TRBJ2-3; TRBD2 matches 8 bases. This CDR3 has 15 residues. Germline V gene lookup returns CDR1 SGDLS and CDR2 YYNGEE. The junction had 8 bases not matched to a gene; V was cut back by 0 bases and J by 8 bases.

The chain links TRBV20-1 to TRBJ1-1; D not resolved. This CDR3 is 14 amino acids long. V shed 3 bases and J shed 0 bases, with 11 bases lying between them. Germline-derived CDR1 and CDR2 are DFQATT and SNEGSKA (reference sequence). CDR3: CSASGSYMNTEAFF. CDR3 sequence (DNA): TGCAGTGCTAGTGGCAGTTACATGAACACTGAAGCTTTCTTT.